This T cell receptor (beta chain) was retrieved from a study of human T cells and chemical hapten exposure. Overall study: Skin on the upper inner arm, roughly 2 cm by roughly 2 cm in size, was sensitized with 2% DPC.

Germline V CDR1 and CDR2: MNHNS, SASEGT. J was trimmed by 9 bases and V by 2 bases; bases with no gene match: 5. CDR3 length: 15 residues. Individual cDNA molecules (in the library) carried attached unique molecular identifiers. Source study methods: Ranging from about 20,000 to 750,000, TCR counts per sample had a median value of approximately 99,000. TCRdb reprocessed the RACE reads via MiXCR and lists one record per CDR3 protein. TCRdb's processing, not the authors' own work, is the source of the V and J calls. The sample consists of about 120,000 distinct CDR3 sequences, roughly an eighth of them appearing once. Sample time point: patch test 1, 2 weeks after DPC sensitization. As for treatment: therapeutic diphenylcyclopropenone sensitization with weekly scalp DPC. RNA extraction used unfractionated whole blood as the source of total RNA. This clonotype was counted only a few times.

This chain joins TRBV6-1 and TRBJ1-6; 9 bases are shared with TRBD1. Sequenced here: whole blood, sampled in connection with sensitization to the hapten diphenylcyclopropenone (DPC). The sequence was obtained from a man between 18 and 29 years old with alopecia areata. Some clones in this sample may be carry-over from other donors' samples. The CDR3 loop reads CASSEWYRGLSPLHF. In DNA form, the CDR3 reads TGTGCCAGCAGTGAATGGTACAGGGGGCTTTCACCCCTCCACTTT.